Sequencing of this T cell receptor (beta chain) was carried out in a study of Tregs in tolerant kidney transplant recipients (dated by TCRdb to between 2018 and 2021). Background on the whole study: The transplants used related donors with nonmyeloablative bone marrow transplantation, and mixed chimerism in the human trials was transient. TCRbeta sequencing was used in the study to identify donor-specific regulatory T cells before combined kidney and bone marrow transplantation, and the identified cells were then tracked after transplant. Study-wide findings and limitations: For some patients, the PCR primers changed as time went on, which meant samples from those patients could not be compared with one another at the nucleotide level. In tolerant patients, the expansion of donor-specific Tregs was greater than global Treg expansion, suggesting that the expansion was antigen-driven rather than nonspecific. Biological reproducibility was not directly addressed, though technical replication error appeared minimal. Because only a small number of patients were included, the study had limitations, and the results will need to be validated in larger populations as well as under other immunosuppression protocols. Expanding Tregs with activated donor B cells appeared to identify the most biologically relevant and donor-specific TCRbeta repertoire.

For TCRbeta CDR3 sequencing, genomic DNA from the sorted cells was extracted using the QIAGEN DNeasy Blood and Tissue Kit. High-throughput TCRbeta CDR3 sequencing, including PCR amplification with bias correction and internal controls, was performed commercially through immunoSEQ. The paper's data handling went like this. Unique productive TCRbeta sequences were defined by CDR3 nucleotide sequence where primers matched, otherwise by CDR3 amino acid sequence with Vbeta and Jbeta genes. Sorting error was corrected by removing sequences shared between sorted populations at a frequency ratio of 2:1 or less, and the remaining shared sequences were assigned to the higher population. A sequence counted as donor-reactive if, in CFSE-low cells, the sequence had a frequency of at least 0.01% and was expanded at least 5-fold compared with unstimulated cells. Repertoire divergence was quantified by Jensen-Shannon divergence using the top 100 TCRbeta sequences ranked by frequency. For any sample with multiple sequencing runs, sorting error was corrected in each run separately before the runs were pooled. Entries here come from immuneACCESS through TCRdb and include only in-frame sequences with V and J called. Some clones fail to appear in such tables; in the studies checked, an unresolved V gene covers under half of the shortfall, and the cause of the remainder is unknown. V and J calls and clone size follow that table, whereas D and trimming were derived from the DNA. This sample has some 74,000 clones in its table, and about 91% of those were observed once. The ten biggest clones cover 0.34% of the sample.

Turning to this clone: Its antigen is currently not known. Within one base of it there is no much larger clone, and no base qualities were kept.

Reading the label with the study, this specimen's time point is: blood sample drawn before combined kidney and bone marrow transplant. Unstimulated Tregs (CD4+CD25+CD127-), CD4+ non-Tregs (CD4+CD25-), CD4 and CD8 cells were FACS-sorted from thawed PBMCs. Prior to Treg sorting, thawed PBMCs were rested overnight with 200 IU/ml IL-2 at 37 degrees C. The patients were a few recipients of combined kidney and bone marrow transplants from the ITN036ST trial, and samples were available only for these trial subjects. Healthy control blood was processed to PBMCs with a Ficoll density gradient and then cryopreserved, whereas patient PBMCs were collected both before and after transplant. From a lookup of the germline V gene, CDR1 and CDR2 are SGHRS and YFSETQ. Measured from the cysteine to the phenylalanine, the CDR3 is 15 residues long. CDR3 DNA only is kept here, 45 bases in frame from base 1. Between the V and J ends, shortened by 4 bases and 0 bases respectively, the junction contains 11 bases.

The material was Tregs from blood, obtained before the transplant. This receptor was obtained from a human donor who received a combined kidney and bone marrow transplant. Recombination connected TRBV5-1 to TRBJ1-3; confidence is insufficient to name the D gene. The DNA is as follows: TGCGCCAGCAGCCAGGACGGGAGCTCTGGAAACACCATATATTTT. This gives the protein CASSQDGSSGNTIYF.